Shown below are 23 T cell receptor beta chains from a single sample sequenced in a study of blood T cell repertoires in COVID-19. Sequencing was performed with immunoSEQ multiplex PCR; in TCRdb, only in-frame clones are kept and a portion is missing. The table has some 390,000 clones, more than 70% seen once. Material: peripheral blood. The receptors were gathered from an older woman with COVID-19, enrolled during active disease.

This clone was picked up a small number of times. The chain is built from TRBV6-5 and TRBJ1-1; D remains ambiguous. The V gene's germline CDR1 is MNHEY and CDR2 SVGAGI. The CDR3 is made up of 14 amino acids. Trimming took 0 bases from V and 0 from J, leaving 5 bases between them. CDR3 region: CASSYSQMNTEAFF. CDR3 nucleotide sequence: TGTGCCAGCAGTTACTCACAGATGAACACTGAAGCTTTCTTT.

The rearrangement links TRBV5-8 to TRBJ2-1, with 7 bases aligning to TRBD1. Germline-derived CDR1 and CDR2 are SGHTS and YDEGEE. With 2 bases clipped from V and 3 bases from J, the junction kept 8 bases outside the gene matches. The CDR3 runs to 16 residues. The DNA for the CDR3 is TGTGCCAGCAGCTTTGGGCCGACAGGGAGCTACAATGAGCAGTTCTTC. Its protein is CASSFGPTGSYNEQFF.

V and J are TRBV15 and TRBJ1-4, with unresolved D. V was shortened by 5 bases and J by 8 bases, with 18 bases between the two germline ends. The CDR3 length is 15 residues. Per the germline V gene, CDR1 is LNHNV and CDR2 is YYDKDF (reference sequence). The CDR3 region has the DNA TGTGCCACCAGCCCGGGGAGAGCCAAGTGGGAAAAACTGTTTTTT. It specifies CATSPGRAKWEKLFF. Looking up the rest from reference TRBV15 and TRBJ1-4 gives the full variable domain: DAMVIQNPRYQVTQFGKPVTLSCSQTLNHNVMYWYQQKSSQAPKLLFHYYDKDFNNEADTPDNFQSRRPNTSFCFLDIRSPGLGDTAMYLCATSPGRAKWEKLFFGSGTQLSVL.

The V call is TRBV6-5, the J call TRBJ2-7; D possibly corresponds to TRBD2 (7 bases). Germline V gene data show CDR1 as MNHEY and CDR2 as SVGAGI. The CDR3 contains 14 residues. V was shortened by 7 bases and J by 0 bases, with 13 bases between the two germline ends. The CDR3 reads CASISGGNSYEQYF. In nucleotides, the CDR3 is TGTGCCAGCATCTCGGGGGGCAACTCCTACGAGCAGTACTTC.

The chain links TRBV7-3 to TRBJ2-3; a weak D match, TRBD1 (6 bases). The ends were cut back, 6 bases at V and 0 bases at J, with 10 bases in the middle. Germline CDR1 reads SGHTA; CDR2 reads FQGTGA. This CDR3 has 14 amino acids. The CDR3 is CASRLGGSTDTQYF. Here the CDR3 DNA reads TGTGCCAGCAGGCTAGGGGGAAGCACAGATACGCAGTATTTT.

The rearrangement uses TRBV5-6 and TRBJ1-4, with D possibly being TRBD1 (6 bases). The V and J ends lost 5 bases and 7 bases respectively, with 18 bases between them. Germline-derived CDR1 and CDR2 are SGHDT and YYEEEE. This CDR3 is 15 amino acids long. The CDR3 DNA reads TGTGCCAGCAGTTTACGGGGGGCGTTTATTGAAAAACTGTTTTTT. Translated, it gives CASSLRGAFIEKLFF.

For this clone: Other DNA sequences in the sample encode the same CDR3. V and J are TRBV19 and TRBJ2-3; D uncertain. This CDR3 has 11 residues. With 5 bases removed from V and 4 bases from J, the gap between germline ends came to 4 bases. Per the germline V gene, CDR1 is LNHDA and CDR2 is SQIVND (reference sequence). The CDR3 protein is CASSRADTQYF. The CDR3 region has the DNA TGTGCCAGTAGTCGTGCAGATACGCAGTATTTT.

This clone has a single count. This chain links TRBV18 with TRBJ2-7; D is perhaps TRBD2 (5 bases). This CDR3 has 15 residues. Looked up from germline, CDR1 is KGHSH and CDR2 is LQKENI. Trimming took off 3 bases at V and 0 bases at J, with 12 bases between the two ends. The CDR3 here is CASSPVADYSYEQYF. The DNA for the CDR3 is TGTGCCAGCTCACCCGTGGCAGACTACTCCTACGAGCAGTACTTC. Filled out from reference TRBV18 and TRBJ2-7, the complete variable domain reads NAGVMQNPRHLVRRRGQEARLRCSPMKGHSHVYWYRQLPEEGLKFMVYLQKENIIDESGMPKERFSAEFPKEGPSILRIQQVVRGDSAAYFCASSPVADYSYEQYFGPGTRLTVT.

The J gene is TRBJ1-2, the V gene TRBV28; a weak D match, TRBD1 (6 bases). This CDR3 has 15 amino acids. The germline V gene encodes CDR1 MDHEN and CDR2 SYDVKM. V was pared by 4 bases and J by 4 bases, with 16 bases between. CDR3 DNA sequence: TGTGCCAGCAGTTCTGGGGGCCCTACCCTCTATGGCTACACCTTC. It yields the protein CASSSGGPTLYGYTF.

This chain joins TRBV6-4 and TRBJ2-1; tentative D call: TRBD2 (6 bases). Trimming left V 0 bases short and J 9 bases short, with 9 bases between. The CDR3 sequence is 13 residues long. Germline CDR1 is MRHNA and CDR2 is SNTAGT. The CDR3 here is CASSDSWRGEQFF. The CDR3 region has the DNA TGTGCCAGCAGTGACTCGTGGAGGGGTGAGCAGTTCTTC.

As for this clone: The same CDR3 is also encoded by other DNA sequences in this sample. CDR3 DNA: TGCAGCGTTGACAGGGGGAACACCGGGGAGCTGTTTTTT. Its protein is CSVDRGNTGELFF. The chain combines TRBV29-1 with TRBJ2-2; D may be TRBD1 (6 bases). With 3 bases removed from V and 1 base from J, the gap between germline ends came to 6 bases. In germline, CDR1 is SQVTM, CDR2 ANQGSEA. The CDR3 consists of 13 residues.

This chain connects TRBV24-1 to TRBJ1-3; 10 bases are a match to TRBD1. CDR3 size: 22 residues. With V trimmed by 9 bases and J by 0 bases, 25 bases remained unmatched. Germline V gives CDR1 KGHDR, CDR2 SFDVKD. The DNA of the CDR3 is TGTGCCACCTCCGGGGTCCCGAGAATACCGGGACAGGGGCCGCGCTCTGGAAACACCATATATTTT. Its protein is CATSGVPRIPGQGPRSGNTIYF.

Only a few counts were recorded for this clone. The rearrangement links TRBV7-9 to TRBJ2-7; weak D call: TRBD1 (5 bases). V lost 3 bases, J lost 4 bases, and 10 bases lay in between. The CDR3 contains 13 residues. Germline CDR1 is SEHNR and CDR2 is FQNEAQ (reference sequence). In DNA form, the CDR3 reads TGTGCCAGCAGCTTCCGACAGTCTTACGAGCAGTACTTC. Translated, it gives CASSFRQSYEQYF.

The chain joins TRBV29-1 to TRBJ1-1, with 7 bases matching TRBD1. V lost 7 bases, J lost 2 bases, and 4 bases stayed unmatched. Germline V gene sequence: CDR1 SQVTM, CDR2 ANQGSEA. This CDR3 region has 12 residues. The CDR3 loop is CSADRVNTEAFF. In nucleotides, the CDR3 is TGCAGCGCCGACAGGGTAAACACTGAAGCTTTCTTT.

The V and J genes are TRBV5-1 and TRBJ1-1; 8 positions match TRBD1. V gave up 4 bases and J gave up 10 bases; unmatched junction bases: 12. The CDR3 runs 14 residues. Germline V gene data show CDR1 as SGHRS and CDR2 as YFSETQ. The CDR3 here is CASSVEGGQGLAFF. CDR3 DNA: TGCGCCAGCAGCGTCGAGGGAGGACAGGGATTAGCTTTCTTT. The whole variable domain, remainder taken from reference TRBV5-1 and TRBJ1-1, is KAGVTQTPRYLIKTRGQQVTLSCSPISGHRSVSWYQQTPGQGLQFLFEYFSETQRNKGNFPGRFSGRQFSNSRSEMNVSTLELGDSALYLCASSVEGGQGLAFFGQGTRLTVV.

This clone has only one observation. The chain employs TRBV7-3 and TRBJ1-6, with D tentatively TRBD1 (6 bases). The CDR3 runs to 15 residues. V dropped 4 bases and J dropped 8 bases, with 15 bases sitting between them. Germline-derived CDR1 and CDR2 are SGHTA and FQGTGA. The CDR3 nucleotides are TGTGCCAGCAGCTCACAGGGTATCGGTGATTCACCCCTCCACTTT. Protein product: CASSSQGIGDSPLHF.

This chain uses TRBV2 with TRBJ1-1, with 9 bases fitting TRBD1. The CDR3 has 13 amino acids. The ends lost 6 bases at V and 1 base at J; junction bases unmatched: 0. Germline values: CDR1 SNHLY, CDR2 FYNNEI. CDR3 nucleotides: TGTGCCAGCAGGGGACAGGGGAACACTGAAGCTTTCTTT. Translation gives CASRGQGNTEAFF.

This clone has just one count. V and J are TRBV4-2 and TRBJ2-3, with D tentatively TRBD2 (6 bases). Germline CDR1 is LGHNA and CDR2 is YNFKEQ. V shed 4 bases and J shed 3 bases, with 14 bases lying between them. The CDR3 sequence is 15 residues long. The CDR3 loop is CASSRVPGVTDTQYF. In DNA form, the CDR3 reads TGTGCCAGCAGCCGTGTCCCGGGGGTAACAGATACGCAGTATTTT.

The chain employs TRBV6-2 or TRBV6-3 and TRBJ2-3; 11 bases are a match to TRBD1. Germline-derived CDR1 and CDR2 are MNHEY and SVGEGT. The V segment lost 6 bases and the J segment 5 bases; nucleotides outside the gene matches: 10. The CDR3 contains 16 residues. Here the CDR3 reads CASSDRTGGYQDTQYF. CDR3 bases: TGTGCCAGCAGCGACAGGACAGGGGGCTATCAAGATACGCAGTATTTT.

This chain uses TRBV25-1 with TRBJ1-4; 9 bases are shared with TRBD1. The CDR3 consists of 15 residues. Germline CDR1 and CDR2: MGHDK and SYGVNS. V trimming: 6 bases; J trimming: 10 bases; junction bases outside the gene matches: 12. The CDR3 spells CASSPVGTGIGKLFF. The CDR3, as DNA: TGTGCCAGCAGCCCCGTGGGGACAGGGATCGGAAAACTGTTTTTT.

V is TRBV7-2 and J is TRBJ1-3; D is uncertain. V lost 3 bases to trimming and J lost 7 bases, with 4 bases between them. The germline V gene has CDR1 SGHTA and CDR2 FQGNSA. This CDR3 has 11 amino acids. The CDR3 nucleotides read TGTGCCAGCAGCTTCGGGAACACCATATATTTT. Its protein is CASSFGNTIYF. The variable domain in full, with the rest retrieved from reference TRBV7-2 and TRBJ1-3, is GAGVSQSPSNKVTEKGKDVELRCDPISGHTALYWYRQSLGQGLEFLIYFQGNSAPDKSGLPSDRFSAERTGGSVSTLTIQRTQQEDSAVYLCASSFGNTIYFGEGSWLTVV.

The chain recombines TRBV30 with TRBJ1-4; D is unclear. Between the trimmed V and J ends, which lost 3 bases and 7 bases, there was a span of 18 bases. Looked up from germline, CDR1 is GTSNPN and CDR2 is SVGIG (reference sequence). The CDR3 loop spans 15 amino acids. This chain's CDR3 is CAWSSREGMFEKLFF. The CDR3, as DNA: TGTGCCTGGAGCAGTAGGGAGGGTATGTTTGAAAAACTGTTTTTT.

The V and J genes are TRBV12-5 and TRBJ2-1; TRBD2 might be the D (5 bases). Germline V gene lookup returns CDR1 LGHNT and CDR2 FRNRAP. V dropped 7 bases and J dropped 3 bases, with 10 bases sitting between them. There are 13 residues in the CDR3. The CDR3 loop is CASADRDYNEQFF. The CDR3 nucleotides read TGTGCTAGTGCCGACCGGGACTACAATGAGCAGTTCTTC.